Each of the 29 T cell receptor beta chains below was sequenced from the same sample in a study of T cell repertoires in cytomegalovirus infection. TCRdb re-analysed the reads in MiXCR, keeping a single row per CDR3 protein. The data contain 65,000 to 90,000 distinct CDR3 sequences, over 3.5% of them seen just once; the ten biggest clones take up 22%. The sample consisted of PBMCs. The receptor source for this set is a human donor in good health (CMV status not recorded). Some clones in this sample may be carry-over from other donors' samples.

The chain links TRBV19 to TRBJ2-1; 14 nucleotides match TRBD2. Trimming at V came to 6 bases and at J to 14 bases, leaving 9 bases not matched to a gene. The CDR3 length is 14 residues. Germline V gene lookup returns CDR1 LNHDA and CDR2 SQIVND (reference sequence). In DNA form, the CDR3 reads TGTGCCAGTAGGACCACCGGGACTAGCGGGAGAAAGTTCTTC. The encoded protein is CASRTTGTSGRKFF. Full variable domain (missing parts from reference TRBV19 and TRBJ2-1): DGGITQSPKYLFRKEGQNVTLSCEQNLNHDAMYWYRQDPGQGLRLIYYSQIVNDFQKGDIAEGYSVSREKKESFPLTVTSAQKNPTAFYLCASRTTGTSGRKFFGPGTRLTVL.

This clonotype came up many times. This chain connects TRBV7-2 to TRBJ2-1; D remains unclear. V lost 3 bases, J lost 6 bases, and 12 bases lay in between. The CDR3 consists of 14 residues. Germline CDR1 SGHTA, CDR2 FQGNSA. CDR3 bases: TGTGCCAGCAGCTTCGAGCCGCGGCGCAATGAGCAGTTCTTC. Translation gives CASSFEPRRNEQFF.

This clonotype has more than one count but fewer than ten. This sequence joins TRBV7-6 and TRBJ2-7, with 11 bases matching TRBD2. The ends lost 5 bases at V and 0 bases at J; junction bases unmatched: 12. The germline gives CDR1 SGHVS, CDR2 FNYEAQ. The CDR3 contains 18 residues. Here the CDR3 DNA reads TGTGCCAGCAGCCCCTGGGTGGGGACTAGCGGAAGCTCCTACGAGCAGTACTTC. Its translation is CASSPWVGTSGSSYEQYF.

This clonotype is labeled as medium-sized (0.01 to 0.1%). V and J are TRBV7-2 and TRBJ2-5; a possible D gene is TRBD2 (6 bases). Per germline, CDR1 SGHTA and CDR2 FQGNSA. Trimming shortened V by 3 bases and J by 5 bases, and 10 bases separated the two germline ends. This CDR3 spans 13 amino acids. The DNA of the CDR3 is TGTGCCAGCAGCTTTGGCGCGGGGGAGACCCAGTACTTC. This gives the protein CASSFGAGETQYF.

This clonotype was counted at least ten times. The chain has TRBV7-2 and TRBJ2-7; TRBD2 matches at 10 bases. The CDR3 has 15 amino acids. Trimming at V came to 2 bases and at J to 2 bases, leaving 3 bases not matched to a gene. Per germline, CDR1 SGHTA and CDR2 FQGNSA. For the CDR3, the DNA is TGTGCCAGCAGCTTAATAGCGGGGGGTCCCTACGAGCAGTACTTC. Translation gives CASSLIAGGPYEQYF.

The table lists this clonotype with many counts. The chain's CDR3 is CATSGQGTTDTQYF. In DNA, the CDR3 is TGTGCCACCTCCGGACAGGGAACCACGGATACGCAGTATTTT. The chain employs TRBV24-1 and TRBJ2-3; 8 bases are a match to TRBD1. This CDR3 is 14 amino acids long. The V and J ends lost 9 bases and 6 bases, in that order; junction bases with no gene match: 10. CDR1 and CDR2 (germline): KGHDR, SFDVKD.

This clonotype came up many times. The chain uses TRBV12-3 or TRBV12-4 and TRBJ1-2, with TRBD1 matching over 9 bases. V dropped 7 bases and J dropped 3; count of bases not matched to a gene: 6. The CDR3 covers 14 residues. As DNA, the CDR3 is TGTGCCAGCAAAACTACAGGGGGCCACTATGGCTACACCTTC. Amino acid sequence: CASKTTGGHYGYTF.

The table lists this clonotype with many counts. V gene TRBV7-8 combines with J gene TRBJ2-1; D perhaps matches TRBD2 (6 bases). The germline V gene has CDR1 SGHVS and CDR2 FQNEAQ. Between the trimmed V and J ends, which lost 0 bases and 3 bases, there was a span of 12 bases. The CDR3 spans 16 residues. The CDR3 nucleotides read TGTGCCAGCAGCTTAGCGGTGGAGGGCCGCTACAATGAGCAGTTCTTC. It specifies CASSLAVEGRYNEQFF.

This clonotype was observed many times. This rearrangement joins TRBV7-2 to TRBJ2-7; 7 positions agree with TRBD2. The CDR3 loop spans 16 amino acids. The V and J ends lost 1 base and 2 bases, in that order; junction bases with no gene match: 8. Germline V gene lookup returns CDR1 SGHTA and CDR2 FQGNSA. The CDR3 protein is CASSLVSSSGTYEQYF. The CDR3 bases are TGTGCCAGCAGCTTAGTCTCGTCTAGCGGCACCTACGAGCAGTACTTC.

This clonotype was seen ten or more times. The CDR3 is CASSLVDRGTYEQYF. CDR3 nucleotides: TGTGCCAGCAGCTTAGTGGACAGGGGGACCTACGAGCAGTACTTC. This chain connects TRBV11-2 to TRBJ2-7; 10 nucleotides line up with TRBD1. The trim removed 1 base at V and 2 bases at J, leaving 2 bases unmatched. In germline, CDR1 is SGHAT, CDR2 FQNNGV. This CDR3 is 15 amino acids long. The variable domain in full, with the rest retrieved from reference TRBV11-2 and TRBJ2-7, is EAGVAQSPRYKIIEKRQSVAFWCNPISGHATLYWYQQILGQGPKLLIQFQNNGVVDDSQLPKDRFSAERLKGVDSTLKIQPAKLEDSAVYLCASSLVDRGTYEQYFGPGTRLTVT.

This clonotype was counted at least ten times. As DNA, the CDR3 is TGTGCCAGCTCACCAGACATAAGCGGAAACACCATATATTTT. As protein: CASSPDISGNTIYF. This chain connects TRBV18 to TRBJ1-3; unclear D gene. The CDR3 extends over 14 amino acids. The germline CDR1 and CDR2 sequences are KGHSH and LQKENI. The germline V and J ends were trimmed by 2 bases and 4 bases, with 9 bases remaining between them.

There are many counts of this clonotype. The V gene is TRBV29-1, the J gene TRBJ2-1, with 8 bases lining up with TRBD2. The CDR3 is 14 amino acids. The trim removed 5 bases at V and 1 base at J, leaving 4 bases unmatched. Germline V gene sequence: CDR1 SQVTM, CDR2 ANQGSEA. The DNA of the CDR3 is TGCAGCGTTCTAGCGGGCTCATCCTACAATGAGCAGTTCTTC. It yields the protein CSVLAGSSYNEQFF.

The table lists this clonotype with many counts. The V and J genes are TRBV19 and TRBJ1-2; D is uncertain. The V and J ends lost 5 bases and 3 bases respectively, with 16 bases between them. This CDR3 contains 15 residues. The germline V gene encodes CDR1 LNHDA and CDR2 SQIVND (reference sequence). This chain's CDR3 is CASSPVPRVHYGYTF. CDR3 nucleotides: TGTGCCAGTAGTCCCGTCCCGAGGGTCCACTATGGCTACACCTTC.

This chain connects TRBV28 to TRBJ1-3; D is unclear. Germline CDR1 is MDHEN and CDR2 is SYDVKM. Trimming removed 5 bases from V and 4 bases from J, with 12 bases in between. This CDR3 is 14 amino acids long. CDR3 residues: CASSVSGAGNTIYF. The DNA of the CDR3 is TGTGCCAGCAGTGTGTCAGGCGCAGGAAACACCATATATTTT.

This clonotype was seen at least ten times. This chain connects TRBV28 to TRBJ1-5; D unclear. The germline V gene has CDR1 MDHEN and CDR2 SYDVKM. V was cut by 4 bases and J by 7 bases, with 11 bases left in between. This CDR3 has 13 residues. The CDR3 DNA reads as TGTGCCAGCAGTTCCGGGTGGCGCCAGCCCCAGCATTTT. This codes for CASSSGWRQPQHF.

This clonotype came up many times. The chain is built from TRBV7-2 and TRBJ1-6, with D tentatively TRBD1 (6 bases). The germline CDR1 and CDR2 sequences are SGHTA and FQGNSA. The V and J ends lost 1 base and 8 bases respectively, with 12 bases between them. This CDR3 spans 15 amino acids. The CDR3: CASSLVLDRYSPLHF. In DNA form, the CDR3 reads TGTGCCAGCAGCTTAGTACTGGACAGATATTCACCCCTCCACTTT.

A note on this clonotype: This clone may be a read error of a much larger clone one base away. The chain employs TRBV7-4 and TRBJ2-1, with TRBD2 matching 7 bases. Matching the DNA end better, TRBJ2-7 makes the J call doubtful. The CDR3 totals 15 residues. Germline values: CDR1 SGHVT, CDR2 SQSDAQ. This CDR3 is CASSFYRAGYNEQYF. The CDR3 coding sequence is TGTGCCAGCAGCTTTTACCGAGCGGGGTACAATGAGCAGTACTTC.

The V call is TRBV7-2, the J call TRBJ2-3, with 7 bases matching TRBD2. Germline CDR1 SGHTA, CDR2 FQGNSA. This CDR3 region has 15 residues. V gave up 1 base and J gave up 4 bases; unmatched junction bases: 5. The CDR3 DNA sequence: TGTGCCAGCAGCTTAGTAAGGCTAGCGGCAGATACGCAGTATTTT. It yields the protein CASSLVRLAADTQYF.

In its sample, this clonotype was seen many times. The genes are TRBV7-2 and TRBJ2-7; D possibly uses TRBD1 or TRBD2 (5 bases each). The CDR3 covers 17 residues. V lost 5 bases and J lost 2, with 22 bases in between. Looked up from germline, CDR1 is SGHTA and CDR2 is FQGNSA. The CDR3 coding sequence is TGTGCCAGCAGCCCTCAATCGACGTGGGACGAAGCCTACGAGCAGTACTTC. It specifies CASSPQSTWDEAYEQYF.

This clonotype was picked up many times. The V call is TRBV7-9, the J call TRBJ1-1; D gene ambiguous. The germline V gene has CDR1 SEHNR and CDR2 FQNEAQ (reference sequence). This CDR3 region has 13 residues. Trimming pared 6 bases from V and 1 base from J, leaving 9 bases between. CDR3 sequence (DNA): TGTGCCAGCAGTTTCACAAGGAACACTGAAGCTTTCTTT. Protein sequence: CASSFTRNTEAFF.

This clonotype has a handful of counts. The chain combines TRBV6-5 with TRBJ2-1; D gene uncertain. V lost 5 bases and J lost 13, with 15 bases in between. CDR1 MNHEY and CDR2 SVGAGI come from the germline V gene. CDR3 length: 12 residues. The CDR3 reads CASSDPGQSQFF. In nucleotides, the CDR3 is TGTGCCAGCAGTGACCCCGGCCAATCACAGTTCTTC.

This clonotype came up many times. CDR3 amino acids: CASSLDGRGRGSTDTQYF. CDR3 nucleotide sequence: TGTGCCAGCAGCTTAGACGGCAGGGGGCGAGGGAGCACAGATACGCAGTATTTT. This chain connects TRBV7-2 to TRBJ2-3; TRBD1 aligns across 8 bases. V was clipped by 1 base and J by 0 bases; unmatched bases: 9. Germline-derived CDR1 and CDR2 are SGHTA and FQGNSA. The CDR3 spans 18 residues. Together with reference TRBV7-2 and TRBJ2-3, the CDR3 gives the full variable domain: GAGVSQSPSNKVTEKGKDVELRCDPISGHTALYWYRQSLGQGLEFLIYFQGNSAPDKSGLPSDRFSAERTGGSVSTLTIQRTQQEDSAVYLCASSLDGRGRGSTDTQYFGPGTRLTVL.

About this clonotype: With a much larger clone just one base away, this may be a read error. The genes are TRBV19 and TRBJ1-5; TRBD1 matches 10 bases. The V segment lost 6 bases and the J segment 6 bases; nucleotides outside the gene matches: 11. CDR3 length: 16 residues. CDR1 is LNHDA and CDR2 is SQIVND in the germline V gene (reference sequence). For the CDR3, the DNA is TGTGCCAGTAGGACAGGGGGCGCGACTCGCAGTCAGCCCCAGCATTTT. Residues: CASRTGGATRSQPQHF.

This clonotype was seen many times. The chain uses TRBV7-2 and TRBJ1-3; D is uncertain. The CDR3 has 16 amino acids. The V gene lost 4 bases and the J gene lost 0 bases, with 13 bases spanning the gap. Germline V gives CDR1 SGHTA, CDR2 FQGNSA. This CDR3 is CASSSLGSHSGNTIYF. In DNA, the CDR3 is TGTGCCAGCAGCTCTCTCGGGAGCCACTCTGGAAACACCATATATTTT.

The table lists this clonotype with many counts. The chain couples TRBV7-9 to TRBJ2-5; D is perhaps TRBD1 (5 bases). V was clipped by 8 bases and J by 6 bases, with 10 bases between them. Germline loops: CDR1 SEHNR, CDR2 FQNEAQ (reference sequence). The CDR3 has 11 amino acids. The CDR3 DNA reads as TGTGCCAGCCAGGGATCGAAGACCCAGTACTTC. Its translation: CASQGSKTQYF.

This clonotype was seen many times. This chain's CDR3 is CASSPRTGYGYTF. CDR3 nucleotides: TGTGCCAGCAGTCCCCGGACCGGGTATGGCTACACCTTC. The rearrangement joins TRBV12-3 or TRBV12-4 to TRBJ1-2; D remains unclear. V gave up 5 bases and J gave up 5 bases, with 12 bases separating them. CDR3 length: 13 residues.

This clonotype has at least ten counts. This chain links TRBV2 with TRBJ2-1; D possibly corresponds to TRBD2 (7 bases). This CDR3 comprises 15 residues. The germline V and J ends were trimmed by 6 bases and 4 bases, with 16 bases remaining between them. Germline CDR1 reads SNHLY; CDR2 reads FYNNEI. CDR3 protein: CASSPRGAPYNEQFF. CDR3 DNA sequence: TGTGCCAGCAGCCCCCGGGGGGCCCCTTACAATGAGCAGTTCTTC.

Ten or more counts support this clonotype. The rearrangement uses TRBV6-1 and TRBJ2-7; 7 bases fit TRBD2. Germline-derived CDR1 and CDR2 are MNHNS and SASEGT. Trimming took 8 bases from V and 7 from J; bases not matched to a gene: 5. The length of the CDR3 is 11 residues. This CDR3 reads CASGTTQEQYF. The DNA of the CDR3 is TGTGCCAGCGGGACTACCCAAGAGCAGTACTTC.

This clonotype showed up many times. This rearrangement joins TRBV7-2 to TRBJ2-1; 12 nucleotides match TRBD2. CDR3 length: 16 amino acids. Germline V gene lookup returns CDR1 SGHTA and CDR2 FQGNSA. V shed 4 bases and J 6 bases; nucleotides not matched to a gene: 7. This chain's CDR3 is CASSSRLAGGFNEQFF. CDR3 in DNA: TGTGCCAGCAGCTCGCGGCTAGCGGGGGGGTTCAATGAGCAGTTCTTC. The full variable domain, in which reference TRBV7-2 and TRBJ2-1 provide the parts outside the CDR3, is GAGVSQSPSNKVTEKGKDVELRCDPISGHTALYWYRQSLGQGLEFLIYFQGNSAPDKSGLPSDRFSAERTGGSVSTLTIQRTQQEDSAVYLCASSSRLAGGFNEQFFGPGTRLTVL.